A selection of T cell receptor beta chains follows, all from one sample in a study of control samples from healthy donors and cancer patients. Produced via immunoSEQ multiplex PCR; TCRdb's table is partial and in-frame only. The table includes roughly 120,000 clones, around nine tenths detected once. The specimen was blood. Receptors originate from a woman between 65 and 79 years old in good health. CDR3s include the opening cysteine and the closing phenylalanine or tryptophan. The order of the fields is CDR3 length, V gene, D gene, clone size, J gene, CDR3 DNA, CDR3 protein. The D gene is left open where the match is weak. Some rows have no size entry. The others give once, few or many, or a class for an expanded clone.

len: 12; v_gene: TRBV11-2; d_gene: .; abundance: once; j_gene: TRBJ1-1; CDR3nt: TGTGCCAGCAGCTTAGAACGCACTGAAGCTTTCTTT; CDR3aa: CASSLERTEAFF
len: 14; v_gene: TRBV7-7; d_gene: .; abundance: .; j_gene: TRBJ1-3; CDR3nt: TGTGCCAGCAGCCGGGACACCTCTGGAAACACCATATATTTT; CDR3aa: CASSRDTSGNTIYF
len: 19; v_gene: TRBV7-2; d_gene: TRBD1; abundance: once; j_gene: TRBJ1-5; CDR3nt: TGTGCCAGCAGTCACCGAGGACAGGGGGCGATTATAAGCAATCAGCCCCAGCATTTT; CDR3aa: CASSHRGQGAIISNQPQHF
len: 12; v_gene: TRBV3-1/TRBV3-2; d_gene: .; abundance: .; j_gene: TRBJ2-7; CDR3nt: TGTGCCAGCAGCTACCAACGGTACGAGCAGTACTTC; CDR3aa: CASSYQRYEQYF
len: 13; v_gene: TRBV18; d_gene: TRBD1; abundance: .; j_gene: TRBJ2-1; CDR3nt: TGTGCCAGCTCTTCCGGGACAGGGAATGAGCAGTTCTTC; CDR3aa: CASSSGTGNEQFF
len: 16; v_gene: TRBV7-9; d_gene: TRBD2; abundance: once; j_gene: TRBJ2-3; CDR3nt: TGTGCCAGCAGCTTCAGTAGCGGGGGAGGAACAGATACGCAGTATTTT; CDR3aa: CASSFSSGGGTDTQYF
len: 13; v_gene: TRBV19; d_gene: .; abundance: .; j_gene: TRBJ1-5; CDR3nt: TGTGCCAGTACCGGGAAAGCCAATCAGCCCCAGCATTTT; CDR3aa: CASTGKANQPQHF
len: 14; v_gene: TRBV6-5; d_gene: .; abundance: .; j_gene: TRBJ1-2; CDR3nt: TGTGCCAGCAGGAAGGACAGCGCTAACTATGGCTACACCTTC; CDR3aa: CASRKDSANYGYTF
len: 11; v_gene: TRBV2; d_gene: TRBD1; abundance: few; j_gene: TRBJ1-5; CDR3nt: TGTGCCAGCAGTTACGACAGGGCCCAGCATTTT; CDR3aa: CASSYDRAQHF
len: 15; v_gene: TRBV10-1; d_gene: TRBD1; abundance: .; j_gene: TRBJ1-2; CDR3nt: TGCGCCAGCCGACGGACCGGGACAGCTAACTATGGCTACACCTTC; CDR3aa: CASRRTGTANYGYTF
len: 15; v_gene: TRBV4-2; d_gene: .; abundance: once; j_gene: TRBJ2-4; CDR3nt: TGTGCCAGCAGCCAAGAAGGTCAGGGTAGGGACATTCAGTACTTC; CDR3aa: CASSQEGQGRDIQYF
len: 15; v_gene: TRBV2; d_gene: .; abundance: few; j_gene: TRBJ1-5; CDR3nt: TGTGCCAGCAGTGAAATAGGACAGAGCAATCAGCCCCAGCATTTT; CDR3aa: CASSEIGQSNQPQHF
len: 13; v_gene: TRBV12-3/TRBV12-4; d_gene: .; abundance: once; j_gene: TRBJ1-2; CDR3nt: TGTGCCAGCAGTTTAGATCGGGGCCCTGGCTACACCTTC; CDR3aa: CASSLDRGPGYTF
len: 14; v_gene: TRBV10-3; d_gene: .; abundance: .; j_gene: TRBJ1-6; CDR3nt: TGTGCCATCAGTGTAGACCCATCGATTTCACCCCTCCACTTT; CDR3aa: CAISVDPSISPLHF
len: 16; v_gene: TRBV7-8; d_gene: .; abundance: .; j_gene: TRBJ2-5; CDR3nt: TGTGCCAGCAGTCCCTCGGTGGGGGGCCACGGGGAGACCCAGTACTTC; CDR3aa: CASSPSVGGHGETQYF
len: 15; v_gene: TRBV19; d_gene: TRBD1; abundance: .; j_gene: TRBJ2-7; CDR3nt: TGTGCCAGTAGTATAGACAGGGGGACACCCTACGAGCAGTACTTC; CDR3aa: CASSIDRGTPYEQYF
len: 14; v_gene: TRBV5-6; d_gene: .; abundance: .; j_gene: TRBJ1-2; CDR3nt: TGTGCCAGCACCCCTTGGCGGGCGTCTCGTGGCTACACCTTC; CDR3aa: CASTPWRASRGYTF
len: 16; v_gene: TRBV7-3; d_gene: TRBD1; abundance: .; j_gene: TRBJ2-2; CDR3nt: TGTGCCAGCAGCTCCCGGGACAGGACGGGCACCGGGGAGCTGTTTTTT; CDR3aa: CASSSRDRTGTGELFF
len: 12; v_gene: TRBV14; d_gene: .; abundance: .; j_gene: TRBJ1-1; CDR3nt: TGTGCCAGCAGCCAAGGGGGCCCTGAAGCTTTCTTT; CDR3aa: CASSQGGPEAFF
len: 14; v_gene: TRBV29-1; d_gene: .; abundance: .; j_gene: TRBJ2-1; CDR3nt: TGCAGCCAGAGTCGGGGGAGCTCCTACAATGAGCAGTTCTTC; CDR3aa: CSQSRGSSYNEQFF
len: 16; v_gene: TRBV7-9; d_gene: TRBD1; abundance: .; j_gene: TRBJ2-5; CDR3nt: TGTGCCAGCAGCTTAGGACAGGGGGGAATCTTAGAGACCCAGTACTTC; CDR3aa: CASSLGQGGILETQYF
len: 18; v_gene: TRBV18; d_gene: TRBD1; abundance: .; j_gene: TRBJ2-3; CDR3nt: TGTGCCAGCTCACCACGGGACAGGAGCCTTTCTAGCACAGATACGCAGTATTTT; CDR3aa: CASSPRDRSLSSTDTQYF
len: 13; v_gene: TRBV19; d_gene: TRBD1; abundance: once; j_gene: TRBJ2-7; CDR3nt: TGTGCCAGTAGATTGACAGGGGCCGTGGAGCAGTACTTC; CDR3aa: CASRLTGAVEQYF
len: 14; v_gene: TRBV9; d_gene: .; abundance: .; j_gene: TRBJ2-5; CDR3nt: TGTGCCAGCAGCCCCGGGACAAGTCAAGAGACCCAGTACTTC; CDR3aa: CASSPGTSQETQYF
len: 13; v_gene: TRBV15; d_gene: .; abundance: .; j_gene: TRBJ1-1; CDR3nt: TGTGCCACCAGTCTGAGAATGAACACTGAAGCTTTCTTT; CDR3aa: CATSLRMNTEAFF
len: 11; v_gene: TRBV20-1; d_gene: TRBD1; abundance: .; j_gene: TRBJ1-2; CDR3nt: TGCAGTGCAATACAGGGGGTCGGCTACACCTTC; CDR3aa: CSAIQGVGYTF
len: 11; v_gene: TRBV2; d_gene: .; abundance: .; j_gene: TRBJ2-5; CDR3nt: TGTGCCAGCAGTGGGAGAGAGACCCAGTACTTC; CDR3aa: CASSGRETQYF
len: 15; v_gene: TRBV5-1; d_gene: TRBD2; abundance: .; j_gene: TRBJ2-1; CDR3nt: TGCGCCAGCAAGCTTGATGCGGGGGGCCAAGGTGAGCAGTTCTTC; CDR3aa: CASKLDAGGQGEQFF
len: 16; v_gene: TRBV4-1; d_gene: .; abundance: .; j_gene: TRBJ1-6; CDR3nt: TGCGCCAGCAGCCCTCCCCGGGACGACCCTAATTCACCCCTCCACTTT; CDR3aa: CASSPPRDDPNSPLHF
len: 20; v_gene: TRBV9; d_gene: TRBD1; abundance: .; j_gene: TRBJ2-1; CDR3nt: TGTGCCAGCAGCCGAGTGGACAGGGTGAGCGTCTTGCTGCCTTTGCATGAGCAGTTCTTC; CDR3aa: CASSRVDRVSVLLPLHEQFF
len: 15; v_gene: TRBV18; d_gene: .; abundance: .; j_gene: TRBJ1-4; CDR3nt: TGTGCCAGCTCACCCCCAGGGGCGATTAATGAAAAACTGTTTTTT; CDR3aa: CASSPPGAINEKLFF
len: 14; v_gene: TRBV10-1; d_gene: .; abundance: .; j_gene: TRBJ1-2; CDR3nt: TGCGCCAGCAGTGAATCTGGGACATCTTATGGCTACACCTTC; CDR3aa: CASSESGTSYGYTF
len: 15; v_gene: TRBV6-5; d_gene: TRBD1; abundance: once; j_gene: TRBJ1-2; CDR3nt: TGTGCCAGCATGGCAGGGGGCCTCCCTAGGTATGGCTACACCTTC; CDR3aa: CASMAGGLPRYGYTF
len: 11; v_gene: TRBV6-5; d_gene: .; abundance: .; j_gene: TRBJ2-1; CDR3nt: TGTGCCAGCAGTTACTCGAATGAGCAGTTCTTC; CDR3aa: CASSYSNEQFF
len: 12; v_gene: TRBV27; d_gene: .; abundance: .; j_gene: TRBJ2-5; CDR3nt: TGTGCCAGCAGTTTAAGAGGAGAGACCCAGTACTTC; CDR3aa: CASSLRGETQYF
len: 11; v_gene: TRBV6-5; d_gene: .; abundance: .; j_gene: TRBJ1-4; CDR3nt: TGTGCCAGCGGGCATAATGAAAAACTGTTTTTT; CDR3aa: CASGHNEKLFF
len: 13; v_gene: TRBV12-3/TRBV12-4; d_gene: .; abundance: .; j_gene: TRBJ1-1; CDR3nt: TGTGCCAGCAGACCAAGGGGGAACACTGAAGCTTTCTTT; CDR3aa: CASRPRGNTEAFF
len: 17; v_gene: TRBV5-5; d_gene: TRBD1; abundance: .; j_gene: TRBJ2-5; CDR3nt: TGTGCCAGCAGATTCGCTGCGGTAACAGGGGTTGGGGAGACCCAGTACTTC; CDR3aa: CASRFAAVTGVGETQYF
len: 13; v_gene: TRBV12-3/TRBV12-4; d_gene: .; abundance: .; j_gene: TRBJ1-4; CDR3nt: TGTGCCAGCACAGAGACAACTAATGAAAAACTGTTTTTT; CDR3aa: CASTETTNEKLFF
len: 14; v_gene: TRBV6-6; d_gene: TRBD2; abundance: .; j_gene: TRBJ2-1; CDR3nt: TGTGCCAGCACAGAGCGGGGGGACTACAATGAGCAGTTCTTC; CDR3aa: CASTERGDYNEQFF
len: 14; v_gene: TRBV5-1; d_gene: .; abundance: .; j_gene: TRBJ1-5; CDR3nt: TGCGCCAGCAGCTTATTTACAGGCGGTCAGCCCCAGCATTTT; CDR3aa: CASSLFTGGQPQHF
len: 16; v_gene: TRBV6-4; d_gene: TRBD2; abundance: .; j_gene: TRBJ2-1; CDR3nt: TGTGCCAGCAGTGCGGCGGGGGGACTAATATACAATGAGCAGTTCTTC; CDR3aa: CASSAAGGLIYNEQFF
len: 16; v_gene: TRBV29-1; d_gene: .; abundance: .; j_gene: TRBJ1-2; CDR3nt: TGCAGCGTTGCGCCCACGAGAGGAGTGGGGGCCTATGGCTACACCTTC; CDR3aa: CSVAPTRGVGAYGYTF
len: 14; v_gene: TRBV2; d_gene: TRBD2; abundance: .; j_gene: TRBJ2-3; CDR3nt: TGTGCCAGCAGCGCAGCGGGGGCGGCAGATACGCAGTATTTT; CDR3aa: CASSAAGAADTQYF
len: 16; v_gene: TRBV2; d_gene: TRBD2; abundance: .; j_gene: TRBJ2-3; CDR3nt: TGTGCCAGCAGTGAATGGGGGGGGGTCCCCACAGATACGCAGTATTTT; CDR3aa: CASSEWGGVPTDTQYF
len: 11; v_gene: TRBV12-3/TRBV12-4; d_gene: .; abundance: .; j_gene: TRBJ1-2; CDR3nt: TGTGCCAGCAGTTTCGGGGCTGGCTACACCTTC; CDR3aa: CASSFGAGYTF
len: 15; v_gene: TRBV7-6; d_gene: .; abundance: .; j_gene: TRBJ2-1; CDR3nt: TGTGCCAGCAGCTTTGCTGCCCTGGGGCACAATGAGCAGTTCTTC; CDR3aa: CASSFAALGHNEQFF
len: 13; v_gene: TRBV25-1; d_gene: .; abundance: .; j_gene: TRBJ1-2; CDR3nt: TGTGCCAGCAGAATGGGGGCGGCCTATGGCTACACCTTC; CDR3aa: CASRMGAAYGYTF
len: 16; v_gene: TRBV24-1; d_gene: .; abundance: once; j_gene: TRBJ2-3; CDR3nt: TGTGCCACCAGTGATTTGGTGAGGGGGGGCCAAAATACGCAGTATTTT; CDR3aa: CATSDLVRGGQNTQYF
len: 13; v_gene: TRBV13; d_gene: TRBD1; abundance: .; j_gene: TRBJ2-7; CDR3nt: TGTGCCAGCAGGGGGACAGGGAGAAACGAGCAGTACTTC; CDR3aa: CASRGTGRNEQYF
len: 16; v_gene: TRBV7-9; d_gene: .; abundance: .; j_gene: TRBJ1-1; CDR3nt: TGTGCCAGCAGCCGAAACTGGAACACGAATAACACTGAAGCTTTCTTT; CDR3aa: CASSRNWNTNNTEAFF
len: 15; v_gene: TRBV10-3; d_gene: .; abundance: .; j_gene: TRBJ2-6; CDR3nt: TGTGCCATCAGTGAGGGCAGGAACGGGGCCAACGTCCTGACTTTC; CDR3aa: CAISEGRNGANVLTF
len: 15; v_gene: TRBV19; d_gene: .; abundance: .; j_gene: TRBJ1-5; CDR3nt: TGTGCCAGTAGTCTTGGGGAGGTAGGCAATCAGCCCCAGCATTTT; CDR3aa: CASSLGEVGNQPQHF
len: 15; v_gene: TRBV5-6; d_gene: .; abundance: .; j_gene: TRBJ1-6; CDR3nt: TGTGCCAGCAGCCCGAGGGGCGAATATAATTCACCCCTCCACTTT; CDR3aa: CASSPRGEYNSPLHF
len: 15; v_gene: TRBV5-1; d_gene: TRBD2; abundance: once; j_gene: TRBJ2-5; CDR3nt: TGCGCCAGCAACCAGCTAGCGGACGAACAAGAGACCCAGTACTTC; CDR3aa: CASNQLADEQETQYF